This entry lists 32 T cell receptor beta chains sequenced from one sample in a study of T cells in Graves' hyperthyroidism and ophthalmopathy (dated by TCRdb to between 2017 and 2020). The protocol used for the library was multiplex PCR. The instrument given in TCRdb is Illumina HiSeq 2000. The TCR beta CDR3 regions were amplified from the RNA transcripts. A first-round RT-PCR of the TCR CDR3 used the HTBI primer set with the Qiagen OneStep RT-PCR kit. The raw public reads went through TCRdb reprocessing: fastp at Q25, MiXCR clone calling, in-frame beta chains kept. Rows with one shared CDR3 protein collapse into an entry with the most common genes and DNA. The sample table holds about 530,000 distinct CDR3 sequences, of which 15% to 20% were seen once. 17% of the sample comes from the top ten. Sequenced sample: blood. These receptors were collected from a young woman with Graves' ophthalmopathy.

V and J are TRBV18 and TRBJ2-7; 9 positions match TRBD2. After removal of 1 base from V and 9 bases from J, the junction contained 1 base not matched to a gene. This CDR3 has 12 residues. Germline loops: CDR1 KGHSH, CDR2 LQKENI. The CDR3 spells CASSPRGGGQYF. The CDR3 nucleotides read TGTGCCAGCTCACCACGCGGGGGGGGGCAGTACTTC.

The V and J genes are TRBV6-1 and TRBJ1-5; TRBD1 matches 9 bases. Germline assignment: CDR1 MNHNS and CDR2 SASEGT. V lost 6 bases, J lost 5 bases, and 11 bases stayed unmatched. This CDR3 has 16 amino acids. This CDR3 reads CASSTGTGSKYQPQHF. The CDR3 DNA sequence: TGTGCCAGCAGCACCGGGACAGGGTCTAAATATCAGCCCCAGCATTTT.

The chain uses TRBV18 and TRBJ1-4; the D is unclear. The germline gives CDR1 KGHSH, CDR2 LQKENI. The V end lost 1 base, the J end lost 7 bases, and 10 bases lay between the germline ends. The CDR3 contains 14 residues. CDR3 sequence reads: CASSPQGSGEKLFF. In DNA form, the CDR3 reads TGTGCCAGCTCACCACAGGGATCGGGTGAAAAACTGTTTTTT.

The rearrangement joins TRBV5-1 to TRBJ1-1; 8 nucleotides match TRBD1. The V gene's germline CDR1 is SGHRS and CDR2 YFSETQ. The CDR3 is made up of 13 amino acids. The ends lost 4 bases at V and 11 bases at J; junction bases unmatched: 10. The CDR3 DNA reads as TGCGCCAGCAGCGCAGGGGGCGAAGGATGGGCTTTCTTT. Translated: CASSAGGEGWAFF.

This clonotype was seen repeatedly, ten times or more. V usage is TRBV11-1 and J usage is TRBJ1-1; tentatively, D is TRBD1 (5 bases). V dropped 5 bases and J dropped 7 bases, with 8 bases sitting between them. Germline V gives CDR1 SGHAT, CDR2 FQDESV (reference sequence). The CDR3 contains 11 residues. The CDR3 region is CASSPRGEAFF. CDR3 DNA: TGTGCCAGCAGCCCGAGGGGTGAAGCTTTCTTT.

Note on this clonotype: A much more abundant neighbour one base away suggests this may be a read error. The chain combines TRBV12-3 or TRBV12-4 with TRBJ1-5, with 8 bases fitting TRBD1. The CDR3 spans 14 residues. Losses at the gene ends were 4 bases for V and 8 bases for J; bases not matched to a gene: 7. The DNA for the CDR3 is TGTGCCAGCAGTTACCGGACAGGGAATAAGCCCCAGCATTTT. As protein: CASSYRTGNKPQHF.

There are many counts of this clonotype. The V call is TRBV2, the J call TRBJ1-1; 7 nucleotides agree with TRBD1. Unmatched junction bases numbered 6, after V lost 6 bases and J lost 8 bases. Germline-derived CDR1 and CDR2 are SNHLY and FYNNEI. The CDR3 has 12 amino acids. CDR3 DNA: TGTGCCAGCAGCGGTAAGGGACAGGAAGCTTTCTTT. It specifies CASSGKGQEAFF.

At least ten counts were recorded for this clonotype. The chain has TRBV6-2 or TRBV6-3 and TRBJ2-7; 8 bases line up with TRBD2. Germline V lookup: CDR1 MNHEY, CDR2 SVGEGT. Trimming at V came to 5 bases and at J to 6 bases, leaving 9 bases not matched to a gene. CDR3 size: 14 residues. This CDR3 reads CASSGAGRALEQYF. CDR3 nucleotide sequence: TGTGCCAGCAGTGGCGCCGGGAGGGCCCTCGAGCAGTACTTC.

The table lists this clonotype with a few counts. The genes are TRBV18 and TRBJ2-1; TRBD1 agrees at 7 bases. Trimming took 4 bases from V and 4 from J; bases not matched to a gene: 7. From germline, CDR1 is KGHSH and CDR2 LQKENI. The CDR3 has 15 residues. CDR3 DNA: TGTGCCAGCTCACGCCCCCGGGACAGATACAATGAGCAGTTCTTC. Translation gives CASSRPRDRYNEQFF.

Many counts were recorded for this clonotype. The chain combines TRBV30 with TRBJ1-2, with 7 bases that match TRBD1. CDR3 length: 13 residues. Unmatched junction bases numbered 12, after V lost 6 bases and J lost 8 bases. Germline CDR1 is GTSNPN and CDR2 is SVGIG (reference sequence). CDR3 sequence reads: CACPATGLRGYTF. The CDR3 DNA follows: TGTGCCTGCCCCGCGACAGGGTTACGCGGCTACACCTTC.

This clonotype was counted many times. J is TRBJ1-4 and V is TRBV6-1; 7 bases map to TRBD1. Trimming cost V 2 bases and J 4 bases; bases outside gene matches: 7. The CDR3 runs to 16 residues. The V gene's germline CDR1 is MNHNS and CDR2 SASEGT. In nucleotides, the CDR3 is TGTGCCAGCAGTGAAAGGCCGGACAGGTATAATGAAAAACTGTTTTTT. Encoded protein: CASSERPDRYNEKLFF.

This clonotype was seen only a few times. The rearrangement joins TRBV4-2 to TRBJ1-2; D not certain. The germline V and J ends were trimmed by 0 bases and 1 base, with 15 bases remaining between them. Germline V CDR1 and CDR2: LGHNA, YNFKEQ. The CDR3 covers 17 residues. CDR3 nucleotide sequence: TGTGCCAGCAGCCAAGATGATATGGGCAGGATTAACTATGGCTACACCTTC. Translation gives CASSQDDMGRINYGYTF.

This clonotype was detected ten times or more. The chain couples TRBV9 to TRBJ2-3; D is ambiguous. Between the trimmed V and J ends, which lost 4 bases and 4 bases, there was a span of 19 bases. The CDR3 is 16 amino acids. The germline gives CDR1 SGDLS, CDR2 YYNGEE. This chain's CDR3 is CASSPRDGLNPDTQYF. CDR3 bases: TGTGCCAGCAGCCCGCGAGACGGCCTCAACCCAGATACGCAGTATTTT.

The chain links TRBV4-1 to TRBJ1-1; possibly TRBD1 for D (5 bases). V dropped 4 bases and J dropped 1 base, with 10 bases sitting between them. CDR3 size: 14 residues. Germline-derived CDR1 and CDR2 are MGHRA and YSYEKL. CDR3 nucleotides: TGCGCCAGCAGCCTCCAGGGATGGAACACTGAAGCTTTCTTT. Its translation: CASSLQGWNTEAFF.

Only a few counts were recorded for this clonotype. The V gene is TRBV5-4, the J gene TRBJ1-4; D is possibly TRBD1 (6 bases). The CDR3 length is 15 residues. In germline, CDR1 is SGHNT, CDR2 YYREEE (reference sequence). Trimming pared 1 base from V and 7 bases from J, leaving 14 bases between. The CDR3: CASSLKGGASEKLFF. In DNA, the CDR3 is TGTGCCAGCAGCTTGAAAGGGGGGGCGAGTGAAAAACTGTTTTTT.

This clonotype was detected ten times or more. The V gene is TRBV3-1, the J gene TRBJ2-7; D is unresolved. CDR3 length: 15 amino acids. V was pared by 1 base and J by 2 bases, with 12 bases between. Germline V gene data show CDR1 as LGHDT and CDR2 as YNNKEL (reference sequence). The CDR3 sequence is CASSQVQSSAYEQYF. Written as DNA, the CDR3 is TGTGCCAGCAGCCAAGTCCAGTCCTCCGCCTACGAGCAGTACTTC.

A few counts support this clonotype. The rearrangement links TRBV25-1 to TRBJ2-3; 8 bases match TRBD2. V dropped 2 bases and J dropped 5; count of bases not matched to a gene: 6. The CDR3 consists of 15 residues. Germline values: CDR1 MGHDK, CDR2 SYGVNS. CDR3 nucleotide sequence: TGTGCCAGCAGTGAAACGGGGGGGATGGAAGATACGCAGTATTTT. Translation: CASSETGGMEDTQYF.

On this clonotype: A much larger clone sits a single nucleotide away, making a read error possible. This chain links TRBV28 with TRBJ1-4; D ambiguous. The V end lost 5 bases, the J end lost 5 bases, and 12 bases lay between the germline ends. The CDR3 totals 14 residues. Germline V gene data show CDR1 as MDHEN and CDR2 as SYDVKM. CDR3 nucleotide sequence: TGTGCCAGCAGTACCCCGGGAGAGAATGAAAAACTGTTTTTT. It specifies CASSTPGENEKLFF.

Many counts were recorded for this clonotype. The J gene is TRBJ1-4, the V gene TRBV25-1; D not resolved. Per germline, CDR1 MGHDK and CDR2 SYGVNS. The CDR3 totals 21 residues. The V end was cut by 1 base, the J end by 7 bases, with 31 bases between. The CDR3 here is CASSESDVSSRRYGLSEKLFF. CDR3 DNA sequence: TGTGCCAGCAGTGAATCAGACGTTAGTTCAAGGCGGTACGGACTGAGTGAAAAACTGTTTTTT.

This clonotype showed up just a few times. The rearrangement joins TRBV6-1 to TRBJ2-7; D remains ambiguous. The CDR3 contains 14 residues. CDR1 and CDR2 (germline): MNHNS, SASEGT. Trimming stripped 7 bases from V and 4 bases from J, with 17 bases between. In nucleotides, the CDR3 is TGTGCCAGCACCGGCCCCTTAGAGGTATACGAGCAGTACTTC. Translated, it gives CASTGPLEVYEQYF.

This clonotype was found many times. The rearrangement uses TRBV20-1 and TRBJ2-7, with a weak D call TRBD2 (6 bases). From germline, CDR1 is DFQATT and CDR2 SNEGSKA (reference sequence). The CDR3 totals 16 residues. With 2 bases removed from V and 0 bases from J, the gap between germline ends came to 17 bases. CDR3 sequence reads: CSARPRRAGSSYEQYF. The DNA of the CDR3 is TGCAGTGCTAGACCCCGAAGGGCGGGGAGCTCCTACGAGCAGTACTTC.

This clonotype occurred many times. This chain joins TRBV20-1 and TRBJ2-3; tentative D call: TRBD2 (6 bases). The germline CDR1 and CDR2 sequences are DFQATT and SNEGSKA (reference sequence). V lost 6 bases, J lost 2 bases, and 21 bases lay in between. CDR3 size: 16 residues. CDR3 coding DNA: TGCAGTGCCATCCCCTCGGGCCGCGGGAACACAGATACGCAGTATTTT. It codes for CSAIPSGRGNTDTQYF.

In its sample, this clonotype was seen many times. The V call is TRBV3-1, the J call TRBJ2-7; tentatively, D is TRBD2 (5 bases). There are 12 residues in the CDR3. Trimming shortened V by 5 bases and J by 5 bases, and 10 bases separated the two germline ends. Germline values: CDR1 LGHDT, CDR2 YNNKEL (reference sequence). The CDR3 nucleotides read TGTGCCAGCAGCTCCCCCGGGGACGAGCAGTACTTC. Protein sequence: CASSSPGDEQYF.

This clonotype was observed many times. This chain joins TRBV20-1 and TRBJ2-1; 10 bases agree with TRBD2. This CDR3 has 15 amino acids. V was clipped by 5 bases and J by 1 base; unmatched bases: 5. In germline, CDR1 is DFQATT, CDR2 SNEGSKA (reference sequence). For the CDR3, the DNA is TGCAGTGCTCTTTTACTAGCGGGGTCCTACAATGAGCAGTTCTTC. It codes for CSALLLAGSYNEQFF.

This clonotype came up a few times. J is TRBJ1-1 and V is TRBV28, with D possibly being TRBD1 (5 bases). V dropped 4 bases and J dropped 12 bases, with 18 bases sitting between them. Germline V gives CDR1 MDHEN, CDR2 SYDVKM. The CDR3 is 13 amino acids. The CDR3 nucleotides read TGTGCCAGCAGTTCCAGGGAGGAATGGAGAACTTTCTTT. It encodes CASSSREEWRTFF.

The chain recombines TRBV6-2 or TRBV6-3 with TRBJ2-7, with 13 bases fitting TRBD2. Trimming took 5 bases from V and 7 from J; bases not matched to a gene: 11. Germline V gives CDR1 MNHEY, CDR2 SVGEGT. The CDR3 has 16 amino acids. The CDR3 region has the DNA TGTGCCAGCAGTGGGACTAGCGGGATGGCAACAGAAGAGCAGTACTTC. Translated, it gives CASSGTSGMATEEQYF.

To note about this clonotype: This may be a read error: a much more frequent sequence differs by one nucleotide. The chain employs TRBV2 and TRBJ1-2; TRBD1 aligns across 8 bases. This CDR3 has 13 residues. Looked up from germline, CDR1 is SNHLY and CDR2 is FYNNEI. After removal of 6 bases from V and 4 bases from J, the junction contained 4 bases not matched to a gene. The DNA of the CDR3 is TGTGCCAGCAGGGACAGGGAGTCCTATGGCTACACCTTC. It is translated as CASRDRESYGYTF. The variable domain in full, with the rest retrieved from reference TRBV2 and TRBJ1-2, is EPEVTQTPSHQVTQMGQEVILRCVPISNHLYFYWYRQILGQKVEFLVSFYNNEISEKSEIFDDQFSVERPDGSNFTLKIRSTKLEDSAMYFCASRDRESYGYTFGSGTRLTVV.

This clonotype showed up many times. V and J are TRBV18 and TRBJ1-5; D gene ambiguous. The CDR3 is 14 residues long. The V gene's germline CDR1 is KGHSH and CDR2 LQKENI. V gave up 4 bases and J gave up 0 bases, with 7 bases separating them. The CDR3 region has the DNA TGTGCCAGCTCACGGAGAAATAGCAATCAGCCCCAGCATTTT. As protein: CASSRRNSNQPQHF.

This clonotype was seen only a few times. The chain uses TRBV27 and TRBJ2-1; tentatively, D is TRBD1 (5 bases). The germline V gene has CDR1 MNHEY and CDR2 SMNVEV (reference sequence). The germline V and J ends were trimmed by 6 bases and 5 bases, with 14 bases remaining between them. This CDR3 is built from 14 residues. In nucleotides, the CDR3 is TGTGCCAGCAGGTTGGGGCACACACACAATGAGCAGTTCTTC. Amino acids: CASRLGHTHNEQFF.

In this sample, this clonotype turned up many times. The rearrangement uses TRBV5-5 and TRBJ2-3; 8 bases line up with TRBD1. The CDR3 spans 15 residues. V lost 0 bases to trimming and J lost 5 bases; unmatched junction nucleotides: 5. Germline lookup yields CDR1 SGHKS and CDR2 YYEKEE (reference sequence). CDR3: CASSLGQGIVDTQYF. In DNA, the CDR3 is TGTGCCAGCAGCTTGGGACAGGGGATTGTAGATACGCAGTATTTT.

The J gene is TRBJ1-2, the V gene TRBV6-1; no definite D call. Germline V gives CDR1 MNHNS, CDR2 SASEGT. The V and J ends lost 6 bases and 3 bases respectively, with 17 bases between them. This CDR3 is built from 15 residues. In DNA form, the CDR3 reads TGTGCCAGCAGCAACACAGCGCTCCGGGACTATGGCTACACCTTC. It is translated as CASSNTALRDYGYTF.

This clonotype appeared a few times. Its ends do not fully match the called genes, so a read error is possible. This rearrangement joins TRBV20-1 to TRBJ1-4; 8 bases align to TRBD1. This CDR3 spans 17 amino acids. In germline, CDR1 is DFQATT, CDR2 SNEGSKA (reference sequence). CDR3 DNA: TGCAGTGCTGGAGACCGGGACAGGCCCCTTGCCAGGGAAAAACTGTTTTTT. This codes for CSAGDRDRPLAREKLFF.